The entry below describes one T cell receptor beta chain. The authors' processing: Reference gene primer amplification yielded estimated nucleated cell counts. Measured with immunoSEQ multiplex PCR; TCRdb has only the in-frame clones, and not every one. The V and J calls and clone size come from that table; D and trimming were worked out from the DNA. Of about 150,000 clones listed, approximately 87% are singletons. This entry comes from a study of blood T cell repertoires in COVID-19. The J segment lost 3 bases and the V segment lost 6 bases, leaving 4 bases of the junction unmatched. This CDR3 has 13 residues.

The source of this sequence is a woman aged 50 to 60 with active or convalescent COVID-19. The chain carries TRBV12-3 or TRBV12-4 and TRBJ1-2; the match to TRBD1 covers 7 bases. Sequencing used peripheral blood. The DNA of the CDR3 is TGTGCCAGCAGATCGGGGACAGACTATGGCTACACCTTC. This codes for CASRSGTDYGYTF.